A selection of T cell receptor beta chains follows, all from one sample in a study of regulatory T cells in long-lasting Graves disease. TCRdb re-analysed the multiplex PCR reads in MiXCR, keeping a single row per CDR3 protein. The sample yields 360,000 or so distinct CDR3 sequences, roughly 10% seen once. The same sample was also used in a study of T cells in Graves' hyperthyroidism and ophthalmopathy.

This specimen consisted of peripheral blood mononuclear cells (PBMCs), obtained at new diagnosis, from a patient treated with antithyroid drugs. All receptors come from a woman under 30 with Graves disease. The CDR3 runs from the conserved cysteine through the conserved F or W. The D gene is left open where the match is weak. Some rows mark clone size as missing; the rest say once, few, many or name a class of expanded clone.

j_call clone_size v_call d_call cdr3_nt cdr3_aa
TRBJ1-5 many TRBV27 - TGTGCCACCTCGGGGGGGCTCAATCAGCCCCAGCATTTT CATSGGLNQPQHF
TRBJ2-7 few TRBV30 - TGTGCCTGGAGTCTCGGGACGGCATCCTACGAGCAGTACTTC CAWSLGTASYEQYF
TRBJ2-1 many TRBV12-3/TRBV12-4 TRBD2 TGTGCCACCCTTATAGCGGGGAGGGTGGGAGAGCAGTTCTTC CATLIAGRVGEQFF
TRBJ1-3 few TRBV7-6 - TGTGCCAGCAGCTTAGAAGGGCGGGCCCTCTCTGGAAACACCATATATTTT CASSLEGRALSGNTIYF
TRBJ2-1 many TRBV27 - TGTGCCAGCAGTTTGCGACAGGTTCGTAATGGTAACAATGAGCAGTTCTTC CASSLRQVRNGNNEQFF
TRBJ2-2 many TRBV15 - TGTGCCACCAGCCCTGGTTGGGGGGACACCGGGGAGCTGTTTTTT CATSPGWGDTGELFF
TRBJ2-5 many TRBV27 - TGTGCCAGCAGTTCGAAAGTCTCCGCGCGAGAGACCCAGTACTTC CASSSKVSARETQYF
TRBJ2-5 many TRBV7-2 TRBD1 TGTGCCAGCAGCTACCCCAGGGGGATTCAAGAGACCCAGTACTTC CASSYPRGIQETQYF
TRBJ2-5 few TRBV2 - TGTGCCTGCAGCCCGGGAGAGACCCAGTACTTC CACSPGETQYF
TRBJ1-4 many TRBV5-6 - TGTGCCAGCAGCCCGGCGGTCAGGGCCGAAAAACTGTTTTTT CASSPAVRAEKLFF
TRBJ2-3 many TRBV29-1 - TGCAGCGTCGTAGGAGATACGCAGTATTTT CSVVGDTQYF
TRBJ2-1 many TRBV25-1 - TGTGCCAGCAGTGGTCTAAGCAACGGGAAGCAGTTCTTC CASSGLSNGKQFF
TRBJ2-4 many TRBV6-5 - TGTGCCAGCAGTTCGGCGGGGACCAAAAACATTCAGTACTTC CASSSAGTKNIQYF
TRBJ2-7 many TRBV4-1 - TGCGCCAGCAGCCAGGGGACTCGAGCCCTGGCCTTTGACGAGCAGTACTTC CASSQGTRALAFDEQYF
TRBJ2-3 few TRBV6-2/TRBV6-3 - TGTGCCAGCAGTTACATCACAGATACGCAGTATTTT CASSYITDTQYF
TRBJ1-1 few TRBV5-5 TRBD1 TGTGCCAGCAGCTTCAGGGGGAGCACTGAAGCTTTCTTT CASSFRGSTEAFF
TRBJ2-5 many TRBV5-6 TRBD2 TGTGCCAGCAGCCCCCCGACTAGCAGGGAGACCCAGTACTTC CASSPPTSRETQYF
TRBJ2-2 many TRBV28 - TGTGCCAGCACCAGGATGCGACTCCTAGGGCCCCCCGGGGAGCTGTTTTTT CASTRMRLLGPPGELFF
TRBJ2-3 many TRBV14 TRBD1 TGTGCCAGCAGCCGGGCGACAGGGCACCTGTACACAGATACGCAGTATTTT CASSRATGHLYTDTQYF
TRBJ2-1 many TRBV12-5 TRBD1 TGTGCTAGTGGCCCGAAGGGACAGGGTCCCCCCTCTACAATGGAGCAGTTCTTC CASGPKGQGPPSTMEQFF
TRBJ2-1 many TRBV28 - TGTGCCAGCAGTGACTACCCCCCGCGTGAGCAGTTCTTC CASSDYPPREQFF
TRBJ1-1 many TRBV7-9 - TGTGCCAGCAGCTTAGTGCGTCGGAGCACTGAAGCTTTCTTT CASSLVRRSTEAFF
TRBJ2-5 many TRBV6-2/TRBV6-3 TRBD2 TGTGCCAGCAGTTATTCGATTAGCGGGAGGGTAGAGACCCAGTACTTC CASSYSISGRVETQYF
TRBJ1-5 many TRBV2 - TGTGCCAGCTTATTAGGGGTAAATCAGCCCCAGCATTTT CASLLGVNQPQHF
TRBJ2-3 few TRBV14 - TGTGCCAGCAGCCAAGAATTCCTCACAGATACGCAGTATTTT CASSQEFLTDTQYF
TRBJ1-4 few TRBV28 - TGTGCCAGCAGTTCGCCGGGCGACTCGAGGGTGTTTTTT CASSSPGDSRVFF
TRBJ2-2 many TRBV9 - TGTGCCAGCAGCGTACACCTTGTCACCGGGGAGCTGTTTTTT CASSVHLVTGELFF
TRBJ2-5 few TRBV7-9 TRBD2 TGTGCCAGCAGCTCCCCTCCGCGGGGGGTCCAAGAGACCCAGTACTTC CASSSPPRGVQETQYF
TRBJ1-2 many TRBV9 - TGTGCCAGCAGCCCTACGTGGGGAATGTCGGGAGGCTACACCTTC CASSPTWGMSGGYTF
TRBJ2-1 - TRBV24-1 - TGTGCCACCAGTTCTAACGCAGCTAGCTCCTACAATGAGCAGTTCTTC CATSSNAASSYNEQFF
TRBJ2-7 - TRBV2 - TGTGCCAGCAGTGTGCCGGGACCCCACTACGAGCAGTACTTC CASSVPGPHYEQYF
TRBJ1-4 few TRBV20-1 - TGCAGTGCTAGAGAAGGCCTAGTTAATGAAAAACTGTTTTTT CSAREGLVNEKLFF
TRBJ1-2 few TRBV9 TRBD1 TGTGCCAGCAGCGTAGCTCGGGACAGGGGGTTCTATGGCTACACCTTC CASSVARDRGFYGYTF
TRBJ2-1 few TRBV5-1 TRBD2 TGCGCCAGCAGCTTGGAGGGGAGGACTAGCGTAGAGCAGTTCTTC CASSLEGRTSVEQFF
TRBJ1-1 many TRBV29-1 - TGCAGCGTTCTCGAGAAGATGGCTTTCTTT CSVLEKMAFF
TRBJ2-5 - TRBV28 - TGTGCCAGCAGTTCAGGGGCGGCCTTCCAAGAGACCCAGTACTTC CASSSGAAFQETQYF
TRBJ2-7 many TRBV7-9 TRBD1 TGTGCCAGCAGCTGGGACAGGGGGCATTCGGGCTACGAGCAGTACTTC CASSWDRGHSGYEQYF
TRBJ2-7 many TRBV9 TRBD2 TGTGCCAGCAGCGTAACCCCTAAGCGGGAGTCCTACGAGCAGTACTTC CASSVTPKRESYEQYF
TRBJ1-2 - TRBV4-1 TRBD1 TGCGCCAGCAGCCAAGATGAGGGGGCAGGGGGCTACACCTTC CASSQDEGAGGYTF
TRBJ2-1 - TRBV12-3/TRBV12-4 - TGTGCCAGCAGTTTAGCGGGATGGAACAATGAGCAGTTCTTC CASSLAGWNNEQFF
TRBJ1-1 many TRBV11-2 - TGTGCCAGCAGCTTAGATACCTACACTGAAGCTTTCTTT CASSLDTYTEAFF
TRBJ1-1 many TRBV12-3/TRBV12-4 TRBD1 TGTGCCAGCAGTTTAGCGCGCCCAGGGGGAGATGAAGCTTTCTTT CASSLARPGGDEAFF
TRBJ1-2 many TRBV20-1 - TGCAGTGCTAGACGGATTTTCCCTTCATATGGCTACACCTTC CSARRIFPSYGYTF
TRBJ1-1 - TRBV5-8 TRBD1 TGTGCCAGCAGCTCCGGGACAGGGGGAAACACTGAAGCTTTCTTT CASSSGTGGNTEAFF